This TCR beta chain was sequenced for a study of beta chain bispecific antibodies for T cell cancers listed by TCRdb under 2021. Broadly, across the study: Healthy donor T cells were cocultured with T cell leukemia lines and bispecific antibodies, and TRBV sequencing of the surviving cells was then used to measure how much each TRBV family was depleted. Surface TRBV12 (TRBV12-3) was expressed by Jurkat cells, and surface TRBV5-5 was expressed by HPB-ALL cells.

Unique molecular identifier barcodes were built into the libraries and used for clonotype quantification. Qiagen AllPrep DNA/RNA Micro kits were used to isolate total RNA, and an Agilent TapeStation was used to check RNA quality. TCR beta libraries were constructed by 5' RACE, in which cDNA synthesis was followed by two PCR steps with TCR beta constant-region gene-specific primers. TCR beta libraries were sequenced on an Illumina MiSeq platform. The study's processing was this. MIGEC, MiXCR and VDJtools were used to process the reads. Clonotype frequency was calculated as the fraction of unique molecular identifiers assigned to a given clonotype among all unique molecular identifiers in the sample. Any TRBV gene that IMGT lists as a pseudogene or open reading frame, and is therefore nonfunctional, such as TRBV1, TRBV12-1 and TRBV21, was left out. The public sequencing data were trimmed at Q25 with fastp and processed into clonotypes with MiXCR by TCRdb, which kept only in-frame beta chains. Records with the same CDR3 protein are collapsed into one entry carrying the most frequent genes and DNA. The V and J calls were not made by the authors but by TCRdb's processing. The sample includes about 18,000 distinct CDR3 sequences, with 2.1% observed a single time. Less than 8.5% of the sample goes to the ten largest clones.

CDR1 is given as SGHVS and CDR2 as FQNEAQ, both from the germline V gene. The CDR3 contains 15 residues, cysteine and phenylalanine counted. Of all the DNA, just the CDR3 is kept, 45 bases in frame from base 1. Ends trimmed: V by 1 base, J by 7 bases; bases unmatched to a gene: 5. This clonotype was counted many times. Its specific antigen is unknown. No per-base quality is available; no much larger clone lies one base away. Points the paper makes about the study in general: Cross-reactivity of the anti-TRBV5-5 antibody with TRBV5-6 was attributed to high sequence similarity between the two genes. Each sequenced sample mixed leukemia cell line cells with normal T cells, and most targeted TRBV signal came from the leukemia cells rather than normal T cells.

For approximately three days, T cells were expanded from blood mononuclear cells using either the anti-CD3 antibody OKT3 or CD3/CD28 Dynabeads. The culture conditions for expanded T cells were RPMI 1640 plus 10% fetal bovine serum, recombinant human IL-2 (about 94 IU/ml) and IL-7 (approximately 5.4 ng/ml). Each coculture mixed about 50,000 target cells and about 50,000 normal T cells with bispecific antibody in about 0.09 mL and was incubated at 37 degrees C for less than 20 hours. Every bispecific antibody was made of two single-chain variable fragments, expressed in a single-chain diabody format carrying a His tag. Effector T cells came from healthy human donors; peripheral blood mononuclear cells were isolated from leukapheresis samples by Ficoll density gradient centrifugation.

The sequence was obtained from a human donor in good health. Some clones in this sample may be carry-over from other donors' samples. The sample was healthy donor T cells cultured with leukemia cells. The chain couples TRBV7-8 to TRBJ2-1, with TRBD2 matching 9 junction bases. The bases are TGTGCCAGCAGCTTAGTGGCGGGGGGGCCTAATGAGCAGTTCTTC. Its coded protein is CASSLVAGGPNEQFF.